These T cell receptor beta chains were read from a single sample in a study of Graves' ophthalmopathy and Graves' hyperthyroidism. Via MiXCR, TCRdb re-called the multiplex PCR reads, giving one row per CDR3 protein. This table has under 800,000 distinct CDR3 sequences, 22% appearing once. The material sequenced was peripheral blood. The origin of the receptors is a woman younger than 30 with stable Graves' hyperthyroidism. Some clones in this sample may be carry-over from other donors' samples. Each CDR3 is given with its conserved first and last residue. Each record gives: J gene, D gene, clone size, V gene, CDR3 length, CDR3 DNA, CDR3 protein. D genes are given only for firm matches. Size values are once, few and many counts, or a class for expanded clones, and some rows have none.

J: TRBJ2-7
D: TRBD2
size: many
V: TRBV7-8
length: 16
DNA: TGTGCCAGCAGCTTAGTCGGGACTAGCGGGTCTTACGAGCAGTACTTC
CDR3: CASSLVGTSGSYEQYF

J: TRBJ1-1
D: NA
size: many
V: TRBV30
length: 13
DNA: TGTGCCTGGAGGGGGCTTATGAACACTGAAGCTTTCTTT
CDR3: CAWRGLMNTEAFF

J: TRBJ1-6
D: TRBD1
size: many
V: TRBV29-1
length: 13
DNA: TGCAGCGTAGGGACAGGGGCTAATTCACCCCTCCACTTT
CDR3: CSVGTGANSPLHF

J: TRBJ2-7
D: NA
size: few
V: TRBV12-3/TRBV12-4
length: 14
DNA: TGTGCCAGCAGTTTGTTGGTGGGACGGTACGAGCAGTACTTC
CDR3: CASSLLVGRYEQYF

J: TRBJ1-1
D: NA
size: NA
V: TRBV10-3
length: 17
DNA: TGTGCCCATCGCGGGGGGGCGGGCCGCCTCCTTAACACTGAAGCTTTCTTT
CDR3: CAHRGGAGRLLNTEAFF

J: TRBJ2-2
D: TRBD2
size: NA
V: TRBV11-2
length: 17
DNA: TGTGCCAGCAGCAGCCGGACTAGCGGGAGTGGTAACGGGGAGCTGTTTTTT
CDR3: CASSSRTSGSGNGELFF

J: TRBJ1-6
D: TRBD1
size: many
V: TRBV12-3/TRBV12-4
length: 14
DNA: TGTGCCAGCAGACAGGGGCTTGTCAATTCACCCCTCCACTTT
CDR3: CASRQGLVNSPLHF

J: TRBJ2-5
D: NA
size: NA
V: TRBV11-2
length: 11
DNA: TGTGCCAGCAGCCTACAGTGGACCCAGTACTTC
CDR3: CASSLQWTQYF

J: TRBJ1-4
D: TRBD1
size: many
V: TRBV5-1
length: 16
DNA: TGCGCCAGCAGCTCCACAGTTACAGGGGGCGCAGAAAAACTGTTTTTT
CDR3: CASSSTVTGGAEKLFF

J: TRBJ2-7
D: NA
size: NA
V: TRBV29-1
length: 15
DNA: TGCAGCGTGATTACCCGGGACACCCCCTCCTACGAGCAGTACTTC
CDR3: CSVITRDTPSYEQYF

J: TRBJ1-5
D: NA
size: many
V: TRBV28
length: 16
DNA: TGTGCCAGCAGTCCCCGACCAGACGGGGGAATTCAGCCCCAGCATTTT
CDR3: CASSPRPDGGIQPQHF

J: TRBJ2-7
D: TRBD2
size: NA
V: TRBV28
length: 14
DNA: TGTGCCAGCACCCCCAGACTAGCGGAAAACGAGCAGTACTTC
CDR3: CASTPRLAENEQYF

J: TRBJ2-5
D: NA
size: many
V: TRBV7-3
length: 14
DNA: TGTGCCAGCAGCTCATCCGGGGGAGTAGAGACCCAGTACTTC
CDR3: CASSSSGGVETQYF

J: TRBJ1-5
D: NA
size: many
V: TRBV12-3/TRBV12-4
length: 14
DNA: TGTGCCAGCAGATACGGGACCTCCAATCAGCCCCAGCATTTT
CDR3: CASRYGTSNQPQHF

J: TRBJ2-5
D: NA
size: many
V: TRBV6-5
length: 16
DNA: TGTGCCAGCAGTTACTCTCGGGTTGGGAATCAAGAGACCCAGTACTTC
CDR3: CASSYSRVGNQETQYF

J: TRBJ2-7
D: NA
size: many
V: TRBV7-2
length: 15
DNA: TGTGCCAGCAGCTTAGCCCCGGACCCGAACTACGAGCAGTACTTC
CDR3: CASSLAPDPNYEQYF

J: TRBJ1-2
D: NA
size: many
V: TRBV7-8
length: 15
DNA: TGTGCCAGCAGCTTAGAGGGACGGCTAAACTATGGCTACACCTTC
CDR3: CASSLEGRLNYGYTF

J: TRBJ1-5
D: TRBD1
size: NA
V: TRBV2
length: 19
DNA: TGTGCCAGCAGTGACCCCGGGACAGGGAATAGATATAGCAATCAGCCCCAGCATTTT
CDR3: CASSDPGTGNRYSNQPQHF

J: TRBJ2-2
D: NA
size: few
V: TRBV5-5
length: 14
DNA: TGTGCCAGCAGCTTGGTGCCCGGCACCGGGGAGCTGTTTTTT
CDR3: CASSLVPGTGELFF

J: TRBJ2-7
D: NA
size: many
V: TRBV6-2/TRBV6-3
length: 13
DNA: TGTGCCAGCACCCCCGGACACTCCTACGAGCAGTACTTC
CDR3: CASTPGHSYEQYF

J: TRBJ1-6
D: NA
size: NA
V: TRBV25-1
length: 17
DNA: TGTGCCAGCAGTGAATACAGGGGAAGCTCCTATAATTCACCCCTCCACTTT
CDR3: CASSEYRGSSYNSPLHF

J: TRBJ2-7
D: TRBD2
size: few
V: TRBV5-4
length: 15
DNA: TGTGCCAGCAGCTTACTAGCGGGAGGAGGAGGTGAGCAGTACTTC
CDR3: CASSLLAGGGGEQYF

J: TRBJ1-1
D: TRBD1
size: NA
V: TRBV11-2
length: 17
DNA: TGTGCCAGCAGCTCGAGCGTACAGGGGGTGGGTTTCACTGAAGCTTTCTTT
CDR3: CASSSSVQGVGFTEAFF

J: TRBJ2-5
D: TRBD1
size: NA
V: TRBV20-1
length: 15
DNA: TGCAGTGCTATATCCGGGACAGGGGGCGTAGAGACCCAGTACTTC
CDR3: CSAISGTGGVETQYF

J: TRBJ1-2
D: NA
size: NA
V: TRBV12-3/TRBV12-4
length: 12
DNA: TGTGCCAGCAATGGACGCGCTTATGGCTACACCTTC
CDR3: CASNGRAYGYTF

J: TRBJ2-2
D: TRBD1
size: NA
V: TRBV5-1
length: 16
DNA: TGCGCCAGCAGCCCAGGCTGGACAGGGAACACCGGGGAGCTGTTTTTT
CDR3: CASSPGWTGNTGELFF

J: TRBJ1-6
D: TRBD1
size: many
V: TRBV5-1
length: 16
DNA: TGCGCCAGCAGCTTGAAGGGACAGGGCTCAATTTCACCCCTCCACTTT
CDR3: CASSLKGQGSISPLHF

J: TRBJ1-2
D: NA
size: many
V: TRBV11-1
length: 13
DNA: TGTGCCAGCAGTAAGCCGGGAGTTTATGGCTACACCTTC
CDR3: CASSKPGVYGYTF

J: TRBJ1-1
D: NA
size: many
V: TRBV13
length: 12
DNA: TGTGCCAGCAGCCAAGCAGGGCCCGAAGCTTTCTTT
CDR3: CASSQAGPEAFF

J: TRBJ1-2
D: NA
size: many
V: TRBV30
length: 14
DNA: TGTGCCTGGAGTGTACGACCAGGGATCTATGGCTACACCTTC
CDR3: CAWSVRPGIYGYTF

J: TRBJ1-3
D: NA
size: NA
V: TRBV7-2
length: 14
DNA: TGTGCCAGCAGCCAGGACAGCTCTGGAAACACCATATATTTT
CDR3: CASSQDSSGNTIYF

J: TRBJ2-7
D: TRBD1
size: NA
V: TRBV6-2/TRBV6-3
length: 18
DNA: TGTGCCAGCAGTTACTCGAAAATGGGCCGGGACAGGCCCTACGAGCAGTACTTC
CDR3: CASSYSKMGRDRPYEQYF

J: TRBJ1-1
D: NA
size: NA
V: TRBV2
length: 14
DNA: TGTGTCAGCAGTGCCGGGGGGATGAACACTGAAGCTTTCTTT
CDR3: CVSSAGGMNTEAFF

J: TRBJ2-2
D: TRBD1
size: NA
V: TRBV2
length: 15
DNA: TGTGCCAGCAGTGTGACAGGGATTCTCACCGGGGAGCTGTTTTTT
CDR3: CASSVTGILTGELFF

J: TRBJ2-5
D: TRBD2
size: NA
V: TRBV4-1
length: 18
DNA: TGCGCCAGCAGCCAATTCGGACTAGCGGGGGGAACTAAAGAGACCCAGTACTTC
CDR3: CASSQFGLAGGTKETQYF

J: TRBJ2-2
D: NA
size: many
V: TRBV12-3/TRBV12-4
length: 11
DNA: TGTGCCAGCAGGGCGCACTGGGAGCTGTTTTTT
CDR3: CASRAHWELFF

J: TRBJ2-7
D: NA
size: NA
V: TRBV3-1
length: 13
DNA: TGTGCCAGCAGCCAGGCTTTCTCCTACGAGCAGTACTTC
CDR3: CASSQAFSYEQYF

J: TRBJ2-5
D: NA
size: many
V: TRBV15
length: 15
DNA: TGTGCCACCAGCAGAGTATTGGCCATCCAAGAGACCCAGTACTTC
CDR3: CATSRVLAIQETQYF

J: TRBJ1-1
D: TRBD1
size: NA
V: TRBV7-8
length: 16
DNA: TGTGCCAGCAGCTTAGTGAGGGGGCTACTGAACACTGAAGCTTTCTTT
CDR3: CASSLVRGLLNTEAFF

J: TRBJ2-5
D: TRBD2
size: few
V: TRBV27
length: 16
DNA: TGTGCCAGCAGTACTAAACTAGCGGGGGCAGGGGAGACCCAGTACTTC
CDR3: CASSTKLAGAGETQYF

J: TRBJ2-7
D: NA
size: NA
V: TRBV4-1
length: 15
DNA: TGCGCCAGCAGCCAAGGGGACACCAGGACCTACGAGCAGTACTTC
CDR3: CASSQGDTRTYEQYF

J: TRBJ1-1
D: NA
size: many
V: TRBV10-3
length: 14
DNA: TGTGCCATCAGTGAGACAGGGCCGAACACTGAAGCTTTCTTT
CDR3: CAISETGPNTEAFF

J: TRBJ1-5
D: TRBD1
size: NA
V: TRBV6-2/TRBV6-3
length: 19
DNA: TGTGCCAGCAGCCCCTCTGACAGGGACAACGCCATGATCAATCAGCCCCAGCATTTT
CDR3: CASSPSDRDNAMINQPQHF

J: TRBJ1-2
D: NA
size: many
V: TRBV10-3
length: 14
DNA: TGTGCCACCCTGAACCTCAGGGAAGGCTATGGCTACACCTTC
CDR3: CATLNLREGYGYTF

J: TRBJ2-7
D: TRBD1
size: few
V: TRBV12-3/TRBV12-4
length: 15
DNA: TGTGCCAGCAGTTTAATCCTGGACAGGGAGGACGAGCAGTACTTC
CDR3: CASSLILDREDEQYF

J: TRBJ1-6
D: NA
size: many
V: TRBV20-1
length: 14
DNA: TGCAGTGTACCCGGACGGCCCGTCAATTCACCCCTCCACTTT
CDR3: CSVPGRPVNSPLHF

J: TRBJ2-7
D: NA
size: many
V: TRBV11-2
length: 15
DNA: TGTGCCAGCAGCTTAGATTTCGGCGGGACGTACGAGCAGTACTTC
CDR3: CASSLDFGGTYEQYF

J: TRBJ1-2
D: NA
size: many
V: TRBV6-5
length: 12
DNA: TGTGCCAGCCATGATAATGGATATGGCTACACCTTC
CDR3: CASHDNGYGYTF

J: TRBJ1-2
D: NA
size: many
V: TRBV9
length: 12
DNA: TGTGCCAGCAGCGACTTCAGGCGAGGCTACACCTTC
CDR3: CASSDFRRGYTF